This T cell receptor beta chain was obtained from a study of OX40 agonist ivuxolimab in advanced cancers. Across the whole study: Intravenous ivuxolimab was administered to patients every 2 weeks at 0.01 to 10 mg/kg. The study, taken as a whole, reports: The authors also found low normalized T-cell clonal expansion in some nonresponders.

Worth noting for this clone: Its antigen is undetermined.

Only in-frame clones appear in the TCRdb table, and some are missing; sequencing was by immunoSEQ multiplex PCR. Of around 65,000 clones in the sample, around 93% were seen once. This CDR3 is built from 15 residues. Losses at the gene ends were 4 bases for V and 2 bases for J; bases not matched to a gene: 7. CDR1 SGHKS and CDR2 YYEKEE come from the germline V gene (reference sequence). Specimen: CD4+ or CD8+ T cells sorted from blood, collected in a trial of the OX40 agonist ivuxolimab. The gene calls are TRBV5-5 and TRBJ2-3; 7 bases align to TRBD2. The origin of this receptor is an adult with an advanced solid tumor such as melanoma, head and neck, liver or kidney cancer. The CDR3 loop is CASSPGLAVTDTQYF. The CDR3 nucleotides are TGTGCCAGCAGCCCCGGGCTAGCGGTCACAGATACGCAGTATTTT.